The rows below give T cell receptor beta chains drawn from one sample of a study of T-cell reconstitution after alpha-beta-depleted transplantation in children. MiXCR was run by TCRdb on the PCR reads, yielding one entry per CDR3 protein. Of fewer than 120,000 distinct CDR3 sequences listed, around 10% are singletons. The sequencing used PBMCs from the stem cell graft donor, collected from the stem cell graft. The receptor set was obtained from a human donor who donated a stem cell graft to a child with acute lymphoblastic leukemia. CDR3s include the opening cysteine and the closing phenylalanine or tryptophan. The D gene is left open where the match is weak. Rows may omit the clone size; those that give it use once, few, many or a size class.

clone size	V gene	J gene	D gene	CDR3 protein	CDR3 DNA
many	TRBV4-3	TRBJ1-2	-	CASSQAVDGDGNYGYTF	TGCGCCAGCAGCCAGGCAGTTGACGGGGACGGCAACTATGGCTACACCTTC
many	TRBV7-2	TRBJ1-2	-	CASSRDRNYGYTF	TGTGCCAGCAGCCGAGACAGAAACTATGGCTACACCTTC
-	TRBV19	TRBJ2-7	TRBD1	CASKGTGSYEQYF	TGTGCCAGTAAAGGGACAGGGTCCTACGAGCAGTACTTC
many	TRBV12-3/TRBV12-4	TRBJ1-5	-	CASSLGQRNQPQHF	TGTGCCAGCAGTTTAGGTCAGCGCAATCAGCCCCAGCATTTT
-	TRBV7-3	TRBJ2-1	-	CASSLTRPNEQFF	TGTGCCAGCAGCTTAACTAGGCCCAATGAGCAGTTCTTC
many	TRBV5-1	TRBJ2-3	-	CASSSGQLFTDTQYF	TGCGCCAGCAGCTCCGGACAGCTCTTCACAGATACGCAGTATTTT
many	TRBV9	TRBJ2-7	-	CASTPGGSSYEQYF	TGTGCCAGCACCCCAGGGGGGAGTTCCTACGAGCAGTACTTC
many	TRBV3-1	TRBJ2-1	TRBD2	CASSQASGGSSYNEQFF	TGTGCCAGCAGCCAAGCTAGCGGGGGGAGCTCCTACAATGAGCAGTTCTTC
many	TRBV5-6	TRBJ1-2	TRBD1	CASSPRTGGGLYGYTF	TGTGCCAGCAGCCCCCGGACAGGGGGCGGTTTGTATGGCTACACCTTC
many	TRBV27	TRBJ1-2	-	CASLGEGRGYTF	TGTGCCAGTCTGGGGGAGGGGCGAGGCTACACCTTC
many	TRBV27	TRBJ2-5	-	CASSPRAVRETQYF	TGTGCCAGCAGTCCCCGGGCTGTTCGGGAGACCCAGTACTTC
-	TRBV30	TRBJ2-5	TRBD2	CASSWVAGQETQYF	TGTGCCTCGAGTTGGGTAGCGGGTCAAGAGACCCAGTACTTC
many	TRBV29-1	TRBJ1-4	TRBD1	CSVKGTGIEKLFF	TGCAGCGTCAAGGGGACAGGGATTGAAAAACTGTTTTTT
many	TRBV12-3/TRBV12-4	TRBJ1-5	-	CASSLGDTSNQPQHF	TGTGCCAGCAGCTTAGGGGACACTAGCAATCAGCCCCAGCATTTT
many	TRBV6-5	TRBJ2-3	TRBD2	CASSYTGTSGGYFTDTQYF	TGTGCCAGCAGTTACACCGGGACTAGCGGGGGTTATTTCACAGATACGCAGTATTTT
-	TRBV7-8	TRBJ1-3	-	CASSLDVRGNTIYF	TGTGCCAGCAGCTTAGATGTCAGGGGCAACACCATATATTTT
many	TRBV7-9	TRBJ2-1	-	CASSSAGTNEQFF	TGTGCCAGCAGCTCCGCCGGGACCAATGAGCAGTTCTTC
many	TRBV7-7	TRBJ2-3	-	CASSLSSRDADTQYF	TGTGCTAGCAGCTTATCCAGCAGGGACGCAGATACGCAGTATTTT
many	TRBV7-2	TRBJ2-5	-	CASSLGWRFKETQYF	TGTGCCAGCAGCTTAGGGTGGCGTTTCAAAGAGACCCAGTACTTC
-	TRBV5-6	TRBJ2-7	-	CASSPGTLNSYEQYF	TGTGCCAGCAGCCCCGGGACCCTCAACTCCTACGAGCAGTACTTC
many	TRBV20-1	TRBJ2-5	-	CSAGRNTETQYF	TGCAGTGCTGGACGCAATACAGAGACCCAGTACTTC
many	TRBV7-2	TRBJ2-1	TRBD2	CASSITSGRGLNEQFF	TGTGCCAGCAGCATCACTAGCGGGAGAGGTTTGAATGAGCAGTTCTTC
-	TRBV5-1	TRBJ2-6	-	CASSSNPTWSGANGLTF	TGCGCCAGCAGCTCGAACCCAACATGGTCTGGGGCCAACGGCCTGACTTTC
many	TRBV9	TRBJ2-7	TRBD2	CASSVGGTTNEQYF	TGTGCCAGCAGCGTAGGGGGGACTACTAACGAGCAGTACTTC
many	TRBV20-1	TRBJ2-7	-	CSATDAGLPSYEQYF	TGCAGTGCTACCGATGCGGGACTCCCTTCCTACGAGCAGTACTTC
many	TRBV7-2	TRBJ2-3	-	CASSSRQYDTQYF	TGTGCCAGCAGCAGCCGACAGTATGATACGCAGTATTTT
many	TRBV15	TRBJ2-2	TRBD2	CATKTSGGTGELFF	TGTGCCACCAAAACCAGCGGGGGCACCGGGGAGCTGTTTTTT
many	TRBV7-6	TRBJ2-3	TRBD2	CASSLQSSGGTDTQYF	TGTGCCAGCAGCTTACAAAGTAGCGGGGGCACAGATACGCAGTATTTT
many	TRBV29-1	TRBJ2-7	-	CSVSGGSGFEQYF	TGCAGCGTGTCGGGCGGTAGCGGTTTTGAGCAGTACTTC
many	TRBV7-2	TRBJ2-3	-	CASSRYTDTQYF	TGTGCCAGCAGCCGGTACACAGATACGCAGTATTTT
many	TRBV6-5	TRBJ2-1	TRBD2	CASSYSGGRLKNEQFF	TGTGCCAGCAGTTATTCAGGCGGGAGACTGAAGAATGAGCAGTTCTTC
many	TRBV20-1	TRBJ2-7	TRBD1	CSARDLTGGSAYSPYEQYF	TGCAGTGCTAGAGACCTTACAGGGGGGAGCGCCTACTCCCCCTACGAGCAGTACTTC
many	TRBV6-5	TRBJ2-7	TRBD2	CASSSTSGNLYEQYF	TGTGCCAGCAGTTCGACTAGCGGTAACCTCTACGAGCAGTACTTC
many	TRBV7-8	TRBJ2-7	-	CASSQVGGMGLDEQYF	TGTGCCAGCAGCCAAGTCGGGGGTATGGGCTTGGACGAGCAGTACTTC
many	TRBV28	TRBJ2-3	-	CASSLYPASTDTQYF	TGTGCCAGCAGTTTGTATCCTGCTAGCACAGATACGCAGTATTTT
many	TRBV7-8	TRBJ2-5	TRBD2	CASSLGTSGGF	TGTGCCAGCAGCTTAGGAACTAGCGGCGGCTTC
many	TRBV29-1	TRBJ2-2	-	CSVEDRQGGTGELFF	TGCAGCGTTGAAGATAGGCAGGGAGGAACCGGGGAGCTGTTTTTT
many	TRBV27	TRBJ2-3	-	CASSFFPGHADTQYF	TGTGCCAGCAGTTTTTTCCCAGGGCACGCAGATACGCAGTATTTT
many	TRBV5-5	TRBJ2-7	-	CASSPGSGYEQYF	TGTGCCAGCAGCCCAGGGTCTGGGTACGAGCAGTACTTC
many	TRBV5-1	TRBJ2-5	TRBD2	CASSSGTSGGYETQYF	TGCGCCAGCAGCAGCGGGACTAGCGGGGGCTATGAGACCCAGTACTTC
few	TRBV5-1	TRBJ2-4	TRBD1	CASSLGTGTLAKNSQYF	TGCGCCAGCAGCTTAGGGACAGGGACCCTAGCCAAAAACAGTCAGTACTTC
many	TRBV5-1	TRBJ2-2	-	CASSLDGGVIAGELFF	TGCGCCAGCAGCTTGGATGGAGGGGTTATAGCCGGGGAGCTGTTTTTT
many	TRBV12-3/TRBV12-4	TRBJ2-6	-	CASSLNTGYPGANVLTF	TGTGCCAGCAGTTTAAACACAGGGTATCCTGGGGCCAACGTCCTGACTTTC
many	TRBV7-3	TRBJ1-2	-	CASSPGRGRNYGYTF	TGTGCCAGCAGCCCAGGCCGCGGGCGTAACTATGGCTACACCTTC
-	TRBV2	TRBJ2-7	-	CASSDGGREQYF	TGTGCCAGCAGTGATGGGGGGCGCGAGCAGTACTTC
many	TRBV28	TRBJ2-1	-	CASSLPLTPRSNEQFF	TGTGCCAGCAGTTTACCCCTGACGCCACGATCCAATGAGCAGTTCTTC
many	TRBV5-6	TRBJ2-7	-	CASSLLGVAEQYF	TGTGCCAGCAGCTTGTTGGGCGTAGCCGAGCAGTACTTC
many	TRBV7-9	TRBJ2-1	TRBD2	CASSFNSGGHSYNEQFF	TGTGCCAGCAGCTTCAATAGCGGGGGTCATTCCTACAATGAGCAGTTCTTC